This T cell receptor (beta chain) was sequenced during a study of identical twins. The study, taken as a whole, reports: For out-of-frame beta sequences, excess twin sharing was weaker.

Via MiXCR, TCRdb re-called the 5' RACE reads, giving one row per CDR3 protein. This table holds 1,800,000 or so distinct CDR3 sequences, more than 30% found once. In regard to this clonotype: The target antigen is unknown.

CDR1 is LGHDT and CDR2 is YNNKEL in the germline V gene (reference sequence). Trimming cost V 4 bases and J 4 bases, with 9 bases left between them. CDR3 length: 13 residues. V gene TRBV3-1 combines with J gene TRBJ2-3; D not resolved. The sample taken for sequencing was cord blood. The clonotype originates from a newborn girl in good health. The chain's CDR3 is CASSRVLADTQYF. The CDR3, as DNA: TGTGCCAGCAGCCGAGTCTTAGCAGATACGCAGTATTTT.